The rows below give T cell receptor beta chains drawn from one sample of a study of CD4 T cells in relation to SARS-CoV-2 and coronaviruses. Clones were read by immunoSEQ multiplex PCR, and TCRdb kept only the in-frame ones, dropping some. The sample carries roughly 18,000 clones, roughly 80% recorded once. Their cognate antigens are unknown. The source material was CD4+ T cells from PBMCs, cultured in vitro. The receptors stem from a human donor in good health. CDR3s include the opening cysteine and the closing phenylalanine or tryptophan. The D gene is left open where the match is weak. Rows give clone size only sometimes, using once, few, many, or a class for an expanded clone.

. | . | TRBJ2-2 | TRBV7-3 | TGTGCCAGCAGTCCTCCCGGGGGGGAGCTGTTTTTT | CASSPPGGELFF
. | . | TRBJ2-2 | TRBV30 | TGTGCCTGGAGTAGACTCCTAAACACCGGGGAGCTGTTTTTT | CAWSRLLNTGELFF
. | . | TRBJ1-1 | TRBV24-1 | TGTGCCACCAGTGATTTCCCCGGCTCCCGAGGCGCTTTCTTT | CATSDFPGSRGAFF
. | . | TRBJ1-1 | TRBV7-9 | TGTGCCAGCAGCGCGACCGGGGGCATGAACACTGAAGCTTTCTTT | CASSATGGMNTEAFF
few | TRBD1 | TRBJ1-2 | TRBV2 | TGTGCCAGCAGTGTATTGACAGGGGGCGTAGACTATGGCTACACCTTC | CASSVLTGGVDYGYTF
. | TRBD1 | TRBJ2-1 | TRBV10-2 | TGCGCCAGCAGTGAGTCGGGACAGCCTTACAATGAGCAGTTCTTC | CASSESGQPYNEQFF
. | TRBD2 | TRBJ2-1 | TRBV7-3 | TGTGCCAGCAGCTTATTTGGGACTAACAATGAGCAGTTCTTC | CASSLFGTNNEQFF
. | TRBD2 | TRBJ2-5 | TRBV12-5 | TGTGCTAGTGGGGTGGCGGGAGTAGAGACCCAGTACTTC | CASGVAGVETQYF
. | . | TRBJ2-1 | TRBV24-1 | TGTGCCACCAGTGATTTACAGGATTTCTACAATGAGCAGTTCTTC | CATSDLQDFYNEQFF
. | TRBD1 | TRBJ1-2 | TRBV24-1 | TGTGCCACCAGTGACCCTCAGGACAGGAGCTATGGCTACACCTTC | CATSDPQDRSYGYTF
. | . | TRBJ2-7 | TRBV5-5 | TGTGCCAGCAGATCCGAACCGGGCCTCCTCTACGAGCAGTACTTC | CASRSEPGLLYEQYF
few | . | TRBJ2-5 | TRBV20-1 | TGCAGTGGAGGAAGTCAAGAGACCCAGTACTTC | CSGGSQETQYF
. | . | TRBJ2-3 | TRBV11-2 | TGTGCCAGCAGCACCCGGCGGGCAGTAGATACGCAGTATTTT | CASSTRRAVDTQYF
. | . | TRBJ1-2 | TRBV4-1 | TGCGCCAGCAGCCAAGATCTGGGTGGGGGACGGACCTATGGCTACACCTTC | CASSQDLGGGRTYGYTF
. | . | TRBJ2-5 | TRBV12-3/TRBV12-4 | TGTGCCAGCAGTACCCCGGCGGGAGAGACCCAGTACTTC | CASSTPAGETQYF
. | TRBD1 | TRBJ2-2 | TRBV6-5 | TGTGCCAGCAAATTGACAGGGGGCGCCGGGGAGCTGTTTTTT | CASKLTGGAGELFF
. | . | TRBJ2-6 | TRBV7-3 | TGTGCCAGCAGCTTATATCGACAGCCTGGGGCCAACGTCCTGACTTTC | CASSLYRQPGANVLTF
. | TRBD2 | TRBJ2-7 | TRBV5-4 | TGTGCCAGCAGCTGGGGGGTGACTAGCCATATCTACGAGCAGTACTTC | CASSWGVTSHIYEQYF
. | . | TRBJ2-1 | TRBV4-1 | TGCGCCAGCAGCCAAGGACTTAGGAATGGTGAGCAGTTCTTC | CASSQGLRNGEQFF
. | . | TRBJ2-3 | TRBV11-2 | TGTGCCAGCAGCTTAGTGGTAGCGGTTAGCACAGATACGCAGTATTTT | CASSLVVAVSTDTQYF
. | TRBD1 | TRBJ1-2 | TRBV19 | TGTGCCAGTAGACGAAGATCGGACAGGGACTATGGCTACACCTTC | CASRRRSDRDYGYTF
few | . | TRBJ2-7 | TRBV5-4 | TGTGCCAGCAGCTTGGCCCTGGGGGCGGCGAACTTC | CASSLALGAANF
. | . | TRBJ1-2 | TRBV18 | TGTGCCAGCTCACCACCGCTTCCGGGAGGGCGAGACTATGGCTACACCTTC | CASSPPLPGGRDYGYTF
. | . | TRBJ1-2 | TRBV9 | TGTGCCAGCAGCGTAGAGAGTGTTAACTATGGCTACACCTTC | CASSVESVNYGYTF
. | . | TRBJ1-1 | TRBV3-1/TRBV3-2 | TGTGCCAGCAGCCCAAGCGGGGCGAACACTGAAGCTTTCTTT | CASSPSGANTEAFF
. | . | TRBJ1-2 | TRBV15 | TGTGCCACCAGCAGGCAGCAACAGGTTGGCTACACCTTC | CATSRQQQVGYTF
once | . | TRBJ2-7 | TRBV18 | TGTGCCAGCTCACCCGGCCAGAGGCGACAGTACTTC | CASSPGQRRQYF
. | . | TRBJ1-2 | TRBV6-5 | TGTGCCAGCAGTTATTCTACAGGGCTTAACTATGGCTACACCTTC | CASSYSTGLNYGYTF
. | TRBD2 | TRBJ2-5 | TRBV29-1 | TGCAGCGTTCTCCGACCCGGGAGGAGGGAGACCCAGTACTTC | CSVLRPGRRETQYF
. | . | TRBJ2-6 | TRBV5-1 | TGCGCCAGCAGCTTGGTAGTTGGTGGGGCCAACGTCCTGACTTTC | CASSLVVGGANVLTF
. | . | TRBJ1-1 | TRBV5-5 | TGTGCCAGCAGCCCCCCAGGAGTAAGTGAAGCTTTCTTT | CASSPPGVSEAFF
. | . | TRBJ2-5 | TRBV7-8 | TGTGCCAGCAGCTTAGGTGGCTCTCAAGAGACCCAGTACTTC | CASSLGGSQETQYF
medium-sized | . | TRBJ2-7 | TRBV5-5 | TGTGCCAGCAGCTTGACGGACATGGAGCAGTACTTC | CASSLTDMEQYF
. | TRBD2 | TRBJ2-7 | TRBV7-9 | TGTGCCAGCAGCTTGAGCGGGGGCCCCATCGAGCAGTACTTC | CASSLSGGPIEQYF
once | TRBD1 | TRBJ1-2 | TRBV19 | TGTGCCAGTACTCTGGACAGGGCTAACTATGGCTACACCTTC | CASTLDRANYGYTF
. | . | TRBJ1-4 | TRBV19 | TGTGCCAGTAGTGTGTCGGGGACGGGTGAAAAACTGTTTTTT | CASSVSGTGEKLFF
few | TRBD1 | TRBJ2-1 | TRBV19 | TGTGCCAGTGGGCAGGGGGCTTCCTACAATGAGCAGTTCTTC | CASGQGASYNEQFF
. | . | TRBJ2-7 | TRBV20-1 | TGCAGTGCTGACGGCTTGGACGAGCAGTACTTC | CSADGLDEQYF
. | TRBD2 | TRBJ2-5 | TRBV6-5 | TGTGCCAGCAGCGGACTAGCGGGAGACCAAGAGACCCAGTACTTC | CASSGLAGDQETQYF
few | . | TRBJ2-5 | TRBV5-4 | TGTGCCAGCAGCTTGGGGACAGTATCGGAGACCCAGTACTTC | CASSLGTVSETQYF
. | TRBD2 | TRBJ2-2 | TRBV25-1 | TGTGCCAGCAGTGACCAGGGGGGAAGCGGGAGGGGTACCGGGGAGCTGTTTTTT | CASSDQGGSGRGTGELFF
. | . | TRBJ1-5 | TRBV18 | TGTGCCAGCTCACCGAGGGGTGATGGCAATCAGCCCCAGCATTTT | CASSPRGDGNQPQHF
. | . | TRBJ1-5 | TRBV6-5 | TGTGCCAGCAGTCCCCTGGGGGAACAGCCCCAGCATTTT | CASSPLGEQPQHF
. | TRBD1 | TRBJ2-3 | TRBV10-3 | TGTGCCATCAGCCCCGGGACAGGGATCGATACGCAGTATTTT | CAISPGTGIDTQYF
. | . | TRBJ1-5 | TRBV6-5 | TGTGCCAGCAGTTCCATAGTACAGGGACAGCCCCAGCATTTT | CASSSIVQGQPQHF
. | TRBD1 | TRBJ1-5 | TRBV27 | TGTGCCAGCAGTTTAGAGTTCGTGACAGGGGGGCTGCCCCAGCATTTT | CASSLEFVTGGLPQHF
. | TRBD2 | TRBJ2-1 | TRBV14 | TGTGCCAGCAGCCAAGATCGGGTAGCGGGAGTGCAGCTCTACAATGAGCAGTTCTTC | CASSQDRVAGVQLYNEQFF